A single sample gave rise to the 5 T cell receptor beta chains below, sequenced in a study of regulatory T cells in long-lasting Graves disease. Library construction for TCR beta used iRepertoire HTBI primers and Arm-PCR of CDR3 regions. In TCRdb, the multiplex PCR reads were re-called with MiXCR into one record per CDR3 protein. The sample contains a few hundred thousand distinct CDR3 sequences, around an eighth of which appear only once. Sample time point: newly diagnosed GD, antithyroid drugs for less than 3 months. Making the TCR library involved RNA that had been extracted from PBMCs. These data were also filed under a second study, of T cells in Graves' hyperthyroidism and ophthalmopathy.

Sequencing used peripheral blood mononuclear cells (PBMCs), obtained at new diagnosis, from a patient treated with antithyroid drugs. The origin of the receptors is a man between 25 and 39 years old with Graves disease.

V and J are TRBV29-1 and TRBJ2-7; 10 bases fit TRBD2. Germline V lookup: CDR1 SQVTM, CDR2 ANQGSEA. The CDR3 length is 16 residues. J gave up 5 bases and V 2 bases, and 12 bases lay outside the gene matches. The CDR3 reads CSVERTSGTSLDEQYF. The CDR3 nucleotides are TGCAGCGTTGAAAGAACTAGCGGGACCTCCTTGGACGAGCAGTACTTC.

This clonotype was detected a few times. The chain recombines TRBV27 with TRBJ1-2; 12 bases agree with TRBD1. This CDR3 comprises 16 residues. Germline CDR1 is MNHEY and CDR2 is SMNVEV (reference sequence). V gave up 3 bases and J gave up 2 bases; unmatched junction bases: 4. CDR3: CASSFGTGGINYGYTF. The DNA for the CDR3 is TGTGCCAGCAGTTTTGGGACAGGGGGCATAAACTATGGCTACACCTTC.

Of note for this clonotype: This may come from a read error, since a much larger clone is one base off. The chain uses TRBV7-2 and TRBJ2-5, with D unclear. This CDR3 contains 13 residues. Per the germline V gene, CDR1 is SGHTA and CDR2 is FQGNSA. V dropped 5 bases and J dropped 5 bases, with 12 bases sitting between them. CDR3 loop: CASSERAHETQYF. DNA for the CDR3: TGTGCCAGCAGCGAACGCGCACATGAGACCCAGTACTTC. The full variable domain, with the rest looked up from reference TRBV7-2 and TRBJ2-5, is GAGVSQSPSNKVTEKGKDVELRCDPISGHTALYWYRQSLGQGLEFLIYFQGNSAPDKSGLPSDRFSAERTGGSVSTLTIQRTQQEDSAVYLCASSERAHETQYFGPGTRLLVL.

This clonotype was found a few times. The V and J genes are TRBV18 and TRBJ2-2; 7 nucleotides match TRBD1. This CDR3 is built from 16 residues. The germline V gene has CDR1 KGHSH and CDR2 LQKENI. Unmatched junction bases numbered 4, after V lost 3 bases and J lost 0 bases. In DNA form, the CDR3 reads TGTGCCAGCTCACCCTCCGGGACAGCGAACACCGGGGAGCTGTTTTTT. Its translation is CASSPSGTANTGELFF.

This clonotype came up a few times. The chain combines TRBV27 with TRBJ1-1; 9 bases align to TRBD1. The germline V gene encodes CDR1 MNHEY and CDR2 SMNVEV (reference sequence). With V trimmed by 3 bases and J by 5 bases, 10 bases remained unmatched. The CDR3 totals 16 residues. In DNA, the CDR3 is TGTGCCAGCAGTTTCCTTTCCGGGACAGGGAGGACTGAAGCTTTCTTT. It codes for CASSFLSGTGRTEAFF.